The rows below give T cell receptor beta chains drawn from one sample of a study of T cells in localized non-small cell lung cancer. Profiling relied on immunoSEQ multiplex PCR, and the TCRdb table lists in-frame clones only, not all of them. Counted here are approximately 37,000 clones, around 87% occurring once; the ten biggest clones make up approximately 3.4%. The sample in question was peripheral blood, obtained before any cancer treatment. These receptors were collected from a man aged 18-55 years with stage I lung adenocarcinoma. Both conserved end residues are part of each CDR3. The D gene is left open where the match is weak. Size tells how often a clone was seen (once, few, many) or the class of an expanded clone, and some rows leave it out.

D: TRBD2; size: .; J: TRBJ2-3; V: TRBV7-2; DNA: TGTGCCAGCAGCTTAACTAGCGGGCGCCTCACAGATACGCAGTATTTT; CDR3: CASSLTSGRLTDTQYF
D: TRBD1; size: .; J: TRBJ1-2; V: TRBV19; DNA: TGTGCCAGTAGCAGGACAGGCTTAAACTATGGCTACACCTTC; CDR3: CASSRTGLNYGYTF
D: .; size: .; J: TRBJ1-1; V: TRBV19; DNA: TGTGCCAGTAGCGGACACCTAAGCACTGAAGCTTTCTTT; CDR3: CASSGHLSTEAFF
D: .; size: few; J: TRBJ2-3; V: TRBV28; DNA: TGTGCCAGCAGCCTCGGGGGATCTAGCACAGATACGCAGTATTTT; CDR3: CASSLGGSSTDTQYF
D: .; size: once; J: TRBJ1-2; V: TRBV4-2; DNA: TGTGCCAGCAGCCAAGCGGGCTCAGGTTTTAACTATGGCTACACCTTC; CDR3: CASSQAGSGFNYGYTF
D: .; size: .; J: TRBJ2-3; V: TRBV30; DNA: TGTGCCTGGAGTGTATATGGAGGGGGAGACACGCAGTATTTT; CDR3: CAWSVYGGGDTQYF
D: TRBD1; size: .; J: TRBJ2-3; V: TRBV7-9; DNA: TGTGCCAGCAGCTCAAAACTACAGGGGATTAGCACAGATACGCAGTATTTT; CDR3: CASSSKLQGISTDTQYF
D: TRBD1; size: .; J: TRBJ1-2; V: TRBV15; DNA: TGTGCCACCGCACAGGGGATTGGGTACTATGGCTACACCTTC; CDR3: CATAQGIGYYGYTF
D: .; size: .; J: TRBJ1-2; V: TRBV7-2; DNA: TGTGCCAGCAGCTTAGGCCGAGGCTACACCTTC; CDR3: CASSLGRGYTF
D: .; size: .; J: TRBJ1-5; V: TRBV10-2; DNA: TGCGCCAGCAGTGAGTCCTCTTCACAAAATCAGCCCCAGCATTTT; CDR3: CASSESSSQNQPQHF
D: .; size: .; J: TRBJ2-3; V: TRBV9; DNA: TGTGCCAGCAGCGTAGCTACGGGGAAAGATACGCAGTATTTT; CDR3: CASSVATGKDTQYF
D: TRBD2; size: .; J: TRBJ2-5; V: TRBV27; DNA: TGTGCCAGCAGTTTCGCTAGCGGGGGATTGGAGACCCAGTACTTC; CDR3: CASSFASGGLETQYF
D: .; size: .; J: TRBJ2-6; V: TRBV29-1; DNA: TGCAGCGTTTATACCCAAAGCATACAAAGTCGGGCCAACGTCCTGACTTTC; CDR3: CSVYTQSIQSRANVLTF
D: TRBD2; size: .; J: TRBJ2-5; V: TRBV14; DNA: TGTGCCAGCAGCCAAGATACTTCGGGACTAGCGGGGCGTTCGGCGAGGACCCAGTACTTC; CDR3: CASSQDTSGLAGRSARTQYF
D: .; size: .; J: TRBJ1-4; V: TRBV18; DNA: TGTGCCAGCTCCCCAAGGAGGGAGGGGAACAATGAAAAACTGTTTTTT; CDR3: CASSPRREGNNEKLFF
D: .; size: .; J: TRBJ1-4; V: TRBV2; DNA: TGTGCCAGCAGCCTTATACCTGAAAAACTGTTTTTT; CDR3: CASSLIPEKLFF
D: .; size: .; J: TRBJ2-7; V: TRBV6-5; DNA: TGTGCCAGCGCCGGGCAGCCCTACGAGCAGTACTTC; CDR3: CASAGQPYEQYF
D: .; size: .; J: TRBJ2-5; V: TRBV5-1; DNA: TGCGCCAGCAGCCCCGGTGGGGCAGGGCAAGAGACCCAGTACTTC; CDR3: CASSPGGAGQETQYF
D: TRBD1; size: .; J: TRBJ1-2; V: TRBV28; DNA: TGTGCCAGCAGCCCACCGGGACAGGGGGCATTTAGCTATGGCTACACCTTC; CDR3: CASSPPGQGAFSYGYTF
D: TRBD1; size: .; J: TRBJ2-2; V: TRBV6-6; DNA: TGTGCCAGCAGTTTTACCACAGGGGAAGCCGGGGAGCTGTTTTTT; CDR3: CASSFTTGEAGELFF
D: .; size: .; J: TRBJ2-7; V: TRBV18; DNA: TGTGCCAGCTCACCACCCGGGGGAACCTACGAGCAGTACTTC; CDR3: CASSPPGGTYEQYF
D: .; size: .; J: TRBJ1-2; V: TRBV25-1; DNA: TGTGCCAGCAGGTGGGGGGAGAACTATGGCTACACCTTC; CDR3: CASRWGENYGYTF
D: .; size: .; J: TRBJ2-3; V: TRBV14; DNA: TGTGCCAGCAGCGGCGGGATTGGACTGACGAACCTTTTGACTAGCACAGATACGCAGTATTTT; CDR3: CASSGGIGLTNLLTSTDTQYF
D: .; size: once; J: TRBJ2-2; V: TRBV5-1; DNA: TGCGCCAGCAGCCTATTTACGACAGGAAACACCGGGGAGCTGTTTTTT; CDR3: CASSLFTTGNTGELFF
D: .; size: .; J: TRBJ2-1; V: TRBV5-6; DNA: TGTGCCAGCAGCTTGCCTAGCCAGGCCTACAATGAGCAGTTCTTC; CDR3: CASSLPSQAYNEQFF
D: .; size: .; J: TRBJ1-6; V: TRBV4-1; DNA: TGCGCCAGCAGCCAAGAAAGTTGGGGAGGGAGGAAAAATTCACCCCTCCACTTT; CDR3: CASSQESWGGRKNSPLHF
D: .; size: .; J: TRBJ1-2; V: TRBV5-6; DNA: TGTGCCAGCAATTCTAGGGGGGGCTATGGCTACACCTTC; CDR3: CASNSRGGYGYTF
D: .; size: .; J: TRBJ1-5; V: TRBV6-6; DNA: TGTGCCAGCAGACTAAGCAATCAGCCCCAGCATTTT; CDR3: CASRLSNQPQHF
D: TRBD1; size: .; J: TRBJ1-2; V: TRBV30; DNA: TGTGCCTGGGCACGAGACAGGGGATCGCGTGGCTACACCTTC; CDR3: CAWARDRGSRGYTF